These T cell receptor beta chains were read from a single sample in a study of T cell repertoires in cytomegalovirus infection. Their target antigens are unknown. TCRdb reanalysed the reads using MiXCR and keeps one entry per CDR3 protein. The sample holds roughly 800,000 distinct CDR3 sequences; almost 30% are singletons and the top ten take around 14%. Sequenced material: cultured CD8+ T cells from PBMCs, taken from culture after CMV antigen stimulation. These receptors all stem from a human donor in good health (CMV status not recorded). Some clones in this sample may be carry-over from other donors' samples. Both conserved end residues are part of each CDR3. Each record gives: V gene, clone size, D gene, J gene, CDR3 protein, CDR3 DNA. A D gene is named only where the DNA matches it firmly. A row's size may be missing; if present it is once, few, many or a size class.

TRBV12-3/TRBV12-4	few	NA	TRBJ1-4	CASSFIVRNLEKLFF	TGTGCCAGCAGTTTCATTGTACGGAATCTTGAAAAACTGTTTTTT
TRBV4-3	NA	NA	TRBJ2-1	CASSQVEGAYNEQFF	TGCGCCAGCAGCCAAGTGGAGGGGGCGTACAATGAGCAGTTCTTC
TRBV11-2	NA	NA	TRBJ1-3	CASVEGNTIYF	TGTGCCAGCGTAGAGGGAAACACCATATATTTT
TRBV7-2	NA	NA	TRBJ2-1	CASSLSRLGNEQFF	TGTGCCAGCAGCTTGTCGAGGTTGGGGAATGAGCAGTTCTTC
TRBV12-3/TRBV12-4	NA	TRBD1	TRBJ2-3	CASSLLGRGPAADTQYF	TGTGCCAGCAGTTTATTGGGCAGGGGGCCCGCCGCAGATACGCAGTATTTT
TRBV6-5	few	TRBD1	TRBJ2-3	CASSYRAGGETDTQYF	TGTGCCAGCAGTTACCGGGCAGGGGGCGAAACAGATACGCAGTATTTT
TRBV12-3/TRBV12-4	many	NA	TRBJ1-5	CASSPGTISNQPQHF	TGTGCCAGCAGTCCCGGGACAATTAGCAATCAGCCCCAGCATTTT
TRBV5-4	NA	TRBD1	TRBJ1-2	CASSLPGTGYGYTF	TGTGCCAGCAGCTTGCCCGGGACAGGTTATGGCTACACCTTC
TRBV27	few	NA	TRBJ1-1	CASSLGANRVVGEAFF	TGTGCCAGCAGTTTAGGGGCTAACCGGGTGGTGGGAGAAGCTTTCTTT
TRBV7-9	few	NA	TRBJ2-5	CASSQGGGKETQYF	TGTGCCAGCAGCCAAGGTGGGGGAAAAGAGACCCAGTACTTC
TRBV6-5	NA	NA	TRBJ2-2	CASKGITGELFF	TGTGCCAGCAAAGGGATCACCGGGGAGCTGTTTTTT
TRBV27	NA	NA	TRBJ2-5	CASSLIARETQYF	TGTGCCAGCAGCCTCATTGCCCGGGAGACCCAGTACTTC
TRBV4-1	NA	TRBD2	TRBJ2-3	CASSQPSGASYF	TGCGCCAGCAGCCAACCTAGCGGCGCGTCGTATTTT
TRBV15	few	NA	TRBJ1-1	CATSRDLDQAQVETEAFF	TGTGCCACCAGCAGAGATCTAGATCAGGCCCAAGTAGAGACTGAAGCTTTCTTT
TRBV7-6	NA	TRBD1	TRBJ2-1	CASSSWDRDEQFF	TGTGCCAGCAGCTCGTGGGACAGGGATGAGCAGTTCTTC
TRBV27	few	NA	TRBJ1-4	CASSLGSEEKLFF	TGTGCCAGCAGTTTAGGGTCGGAAGAAAAACTGTTTTTT
TRBV27	NA	NA	TRBJ1-1	CASLGWNTEAFF	TGTGCCAGCCTGGGATGGAACACTGAAGCTTTCTTT
TRBV5-5	NA	TRBD1	TRBJ2-7	CASSPTWDSFYEQYF	TGTGCCAGCAGCCCTACTTGGGACAGCTTCTACGAGCAGTACTTC
TRBV12-3/TRBV12-4	NA	TRBD1	TRBJ1-2	CASSSSGTGGGLTF	TGTGCCAGCAGTTCCTCCGGGACAGGGGGAGGGCTGACCTTC
TRBV5-4	NA	TRBD1	TRBJ1-1	CASSLGTGNEAFF	TGTGCCAGCAGCTTAGGGACAGGGAATGAAGCTTTCTTT
TRBV11-2	NA	NA	TRBJ1-1	CASSSLRSAEAFF	TGTGCCAGCAGCTCCCTCCGCAGCGCGGAAGCTTTCTTT
TRBV14	few	NA	TRBJ1-2	CASSQDWGSPINYGYTF	TGTGCCAGCAGCCAAGATTGGGGTTCCCCGATTAACTATGGCTACACCTTC
TRBV6-8	NA	NA	TRBJ2-7	CASFSSGGSSYEQYF	TGTGCCAGCTTCTCCTCAGGGGGGAGCTCCTACGAGCAGTACTTC
TRBV15	NA	NA	TRBJ2-2	CATSRDALGTGELFF	TGTGCCACCAGCAGAGATGCATTGGGCACCGGGGAGCTGTTTTTT
TRBV7-9	NA	NA	TRBJ2-1	CASSLVGGIGEQFF	TGTGCCAGCAGCTTAGTAGGGGGGATCGGTGAGCAGTTCTTC
TRBV7-9	NA	NA	TRBJ2-1	CASIQEGLGGNEQFF	TGTGCCAGCATCCAAGAGGGGTTGGGGGGAAATGAGCAGTTCTTC